What follows are 9 T cell receptor beta chains derived from one specimen sequenced in a study of T cell repertoires in cytomegalovirus infection. TCRdb independently ran MiXCR on the reads; one entry per CDR3 protein. The sample contains about 71,000 distinct CDR3 sequences, about 20% of which appear only once. Their antigens are not known. The specimen comprised CD8+ T cells from cultured PBMCs, sampled from culture after CMV antigen stimulation. The receptor source for this set is a human donor in good health (CMV status not recorded). Some clones in this sample may be carry-over from other donors' samples.

The V gene is TRBV6-2 or TRBV6-3, the J gene TRBJ1-6; a possible D gene is TRBD1 (6 bases). The CDR3 runs to 17 residues. The ends were cut back, 2 bases at V and 0 bases at J, with 11 bases in the middle. Per germline, CDR1 MNHEY and CDR2 SVGEGT. The CDR3, as DNA: TGTGCCAGCAGTTACCTGACAGGATCCTCCTATAATTCACCCCTCCACTTT. It is translated as CASSYLTGSSYNSPLHF.

The rearrangement joins TRBV7-9 to TRBJ2-1; 12 bases fit TRBD2. V was clipped by 5 bases and J by 6 bases; unmatched bases: 8. Germline-derived CDR1 and CDR2 are SEHNR and FQNEAQ (reference sequence). The CDR3 contains 16 residues. CDR3 in amino acids: CASSEPLAGGINEQFF. The CDR3 DNA sequence: TGTGCCAGCAGCGAACCTCTAGCGGGGGGGATCAATGAGCAGTTCTTC.

The V gene is TRBV6-5, the J gene TRBJ1-6; D remains ambiguous. Germline-derived CDR1 and CDR2 are MNHEY and SVGAGI. This CDR3 contains 15 residues. V lost 7 bases and J 8 bases, leaving 18 bases between the germline ends. The CDR3: CASTLRGFLDSPLHF. The CDR3 bases are TGTGCCAGCACTCTACGTGGCTTTCTCGATTCACCCCTCCACTTT.

This chain uses TRBV5-6 with TRBJ2-7, with 9 nucleotides matching TRBD1. After removal of 0 bases from V and 5 bases from J, the junction contained 6 bases not matched to a gene. In germline, CDR1 is SGHDT, CDR2 YYEEEE. This CDR3 is built from 15 residues. The CDR3 coding sequence is TGTGCCAGCAGCTTGGCCGGACAGGGGTCCCACGAGCAGTACTTC. Protein product: CASSLAGQGSHEQYF.

The chain recombines TRBV7-2 with TRBJ2-7; D not certain. The germline gives CDR1 SGHTA, CDR2 FQGNSA. The CDR3 has 11 amino acids. V gave up 4 bases and J gave up 2 bases, with 3 bases separating them. Here the CDR3 DNA reads TGTGCCAGCAGCTATACCTACGAGCAGTACTTC. It translates to CASSYTYEQYF.

This clonotype showed up just a few times. V and J are TRBV7-8 and TRBJ1-2; 8 bases fit TRBD1. The germline V gene encodes CDR1 SGHVS and CDR2 FQNEAQ. This CDR3 contains 18 residues. V shed 0 bases and J 6 bases; nucleotides not matched to a gene: 15. The CDR3 DNA reads as TGTGCCAGCAGCTTAGCGCGTAGTCGGCAGGGGGCGTCCGATGGCTACACCTTC. Its protein product is CASSLARSRQGASDGYTF. The whole variable domain, remainder taken from reference TRBV7-8 and TRBJ1-2, is GAGVSQSPRYKVAKRGQDVALRCDPISGHVSLFWYQQALGQGPEFLTYFQNEAQLDKSGLPSDRFFAERPEGSVSTLKIQRTQQEDSAVYLCASSLARSRQGASDGYTFGSGTRLTVV.

The chain couples TRBV7-4 to TRBJ1-2, with a possible D match to TRBD1 (5 bases). Per germline, CDR1 SGHVT and CDR2 SQSDAQ. Trimming stripped 0 bases from V and 8 bases from J, with 10 bases between. The CDR3 sequence is 13 residues long. In nucleotides, the CDR3 is TGTGCCAGCAGCTTAGCTGTTGAGGGGGGCTACACCTTC. Translation: CASSLAVEGGYTF.

The chain recombines TRBV7-6 with TRBJ1-1, with no clear D. With 5 bases removed from V and 1 base from J, the gap between germline ends came to 8 bases. Per germline, CDR1 SGHVS and CDR2 FNYEAQ. This CDR3 is 13 amino acids long. The CDR3 DNA follows: TGTGCCAGCAGCGCCGACACGAACACTGAAGCTTTCTTT. It translates to CASSADTNTEAFF.

This clonotype was detected a few times. This chain joins TRBV9 and TRBJ2-1; a weak D match, TRBD2 (5 bases). The CDR3 extends over 17 amino acids. The V end was cut by 1 base, the J end by 7 bases, with 21 bases between. Per the germline V gene, CDR1 is SGDLS and CDR2 is YYNGEE. Written as DNA, the CDR3 is TGTGCCAGCAGCGTAAGTGGTGGACTTTTGGGTGGGAATGAGCAGTTCTTC. Encoded protein: CASSVSGGLLGGNEQFF.